This T cell receptor beta chain was identified during a study of blood T cell repertoires in COVID-19 (TCRdb year 2020). In the study overall: Collaborator samples came from the United States, Italy and Spain and covered acute and convalescent phases of COVID-19. The prospective study material was composed of cDNA or gDNA derived from T cells, B-cell-depleted T cells, or PBMCs. Subjects who had been exposed to COVID-19, were actively infected with it, or had recovered from it provided the deeply sampled blood TCRbeta repertoires that made up the dataset. The repertoires were released in a freely available public database meant as a resource for research on the immune response to SARS-CoV-2. Samples came from the ongoing ImmuneRACE study (first 160 participants) plus 1,254 subjects from 6 global collaborators. The sample metadata nearly always contained a de-identified subject ID, COVID-19 status, age in years and sex. Where HLA class I and class II types were available, the types were taken from metadata supplied by the sample provider, not from assay-based typing.

In Seattle, one collaborating source enrolled patients while the infection was active and tracked those patients longitudinally over the course of disease. Whole blood was collected in K2EDTA tubes by collaborating institutions according to the institutions' own protocols. Collaborator samples were shipped for TCRbeta analysis as frozen whole blood, isolated PBMCs, or DNA extracted from either sample type. From its cysteine to its phenylalanine, the CDR3 spans 18 amino acids. The read is trimmed to its CDR3 DNA, 54 bases read in frame from base 1. On this clone: There is no known antigen for this receptor. It has no much larger one-base neighbor in the sample; base qualities were not kept.

The immunoSEQ Assay, a bias-controlled multiplex PCR, was used to amplify TCRbeta CDR3 regions from genomic DNA. As for the original processing: The number of nucleated cells in each sample was estimated by amplification of reference gene primers within the assay. To quantify the absolute abundance of each unique TCRbeta CDR3 rearrangement, sequence reads were collapsed and filtered. Productive Simpson clonality was computed per sample as the square root of Simpson's diversity index over productive rearrangements. TCRdb re-hosts the immuneACCESS table, in-frame sequences only. Its copies lack some clones; in the studies checked, an unresolved V gene accounts for under half of them, and the cause for the rest is not known. Clonal size and the V and J genes are those of that table, whereas D and trimming came from the DNA. The sample table contains about 250,000 clones; only one count was recorded for roughly 88% of them. Approximately 6.2% of the sample rests with the top ten.

The research as a whole found: Clinical and demographic metadata were provided uncurated, with the amount varying by source and participant.

Recombination joined TRBV1 with TRBJ2-5; TRBD2, the D gene given by the table, was not confirmed from the DNA. TRBV1 is reported as a pseudogene. This sequence was found in a woman over 75 with COVID-19, enrolled during active disease. Sequenced material: peripheral blood. The DNA is TGCACCAGCAGCCAAGATCGGGAACCCCTGGGGTGCCAAGAGACCCAGTACTTC. The resulting protein is CTSSQDREPLGCQETQYF.